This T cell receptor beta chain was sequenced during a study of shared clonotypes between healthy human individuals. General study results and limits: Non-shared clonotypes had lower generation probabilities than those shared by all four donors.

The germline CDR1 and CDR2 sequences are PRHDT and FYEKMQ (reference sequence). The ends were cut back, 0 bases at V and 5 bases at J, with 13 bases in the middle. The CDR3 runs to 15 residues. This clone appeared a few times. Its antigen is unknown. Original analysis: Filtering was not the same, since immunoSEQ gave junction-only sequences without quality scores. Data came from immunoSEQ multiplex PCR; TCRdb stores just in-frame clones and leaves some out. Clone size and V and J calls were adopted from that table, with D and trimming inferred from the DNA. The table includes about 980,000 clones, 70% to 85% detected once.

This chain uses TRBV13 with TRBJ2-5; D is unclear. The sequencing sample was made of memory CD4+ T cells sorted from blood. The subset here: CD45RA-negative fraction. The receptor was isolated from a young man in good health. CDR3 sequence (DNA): TGTGCCAGCAGCTTAGGGGGCCGACCGCGCGAGACCCAGTACTTC. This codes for CASSLGGRPRETQYF.